These 25 T cell receptor beta chains were sequenced from one sample in a study of radiation and T cells in renal cell carcinoma. Time point noted: blood 2 weeks post-SBRT. The treatment was: 15 Gy SBRT to primary tumor, nephrectomy 4 weeks later. Data came from immunoSEQ multiplex PCR; TCRdb stores just in-frame clones and leaves some out. There are 150,000 to 180,000 clones in the sample; approximately 86% occur only once, and roughly 13% lies in the top ten. The input for sequencing was blood, taken from a patient whose treatment included radiotherapy and nephrectomy. The receptors derive from a woman between 45 and 65 years old with renal cell carcinoma.

The rearrangement uses TRBV7-9 and TRBJ2-6; no reliable D call. In germline, CDR1 is SEHNR, CDR2 FQNEAQ (reference sequence). Trimming shortened V by 1 base and J by 0 bases, and 7 bases separated the two germline ends. The CDR3 runs to 16 residues. The DNA for the CDR3 is TGTGCCAGCAGCTTAGGAGTGGGCTCTGGGGCCAACGTCCTGACTTTC. This gives the protein CASSLGVGSGANVLTF.

The chain couples TRBV7-3 to TRBJ2-1; 14 bases match TRBD2. The CDR3 consists of 14 residues. V was pared by 5 bases and J by 12 bases, with 6 bases of the junction left unmatched. Germline lookup yields CDR1 SGHTA and CDR2 FQGTGA. The CDR3 nucleotides read TGTGCCAGCAGCCCGGGACTAGCGGGGGAGGGGCAGTTCTTC. It specifies CASSPGLAGEGQFF.

This clone occurred a few times. This chain connects TRBV10-1 to TRBJ2-2; weak D call: TRBD2 (5 bases). Trimming took 2 bases from V and 8 from J, leaving 9 bases between them. In germline, CDR1 is WNHNN, CDR2 SYGVQD (reference sequence). This CDR3 has 13 amino acids. The DNA for the CDR3 is TGCGCCAGCAGTGAGGCGGTAGCGGGGGAGCTGTTTTTT. Translating it yields CASSEAVAGELFF.

This clone was detected only a few times. J is TRBJ1-6 and V is TRBV18, with TRBD1 matching over 11 bases. CDR1 is KGHSH and CDR2 is LQKENI in the germline V gene. The V segment lost 2 bases and the J segment 7 bases; nucleotides outside the gene matches: 7. There are 17 residues in the CDR3. The CDR3 sequence: CASSPIRTGGVNSPLHF. The CDR3 DNA follows: TGTGCCAGCTCACCAATCCGGACAGGGGGCGTGAATTCACCCCTCCACTTT.

CDR3 in amino acids: CASSLSGTFQGGYTF. The CDR3 region has the DNA TGCGCCAGCAGCTTGAGCGGGACTTTCCAAGGGGGCTACACCTTC. The V call is TRBV5-1, the J call TRBJ1-2; weak D call: TRBD1 (5 bases). The germline gives CDR1 SGHRS, CDR2 YFSETQ. V lost 1 base, J lost 8 bases, and 18 bases lay in between. This CDR3 spans 15 amino acids. Based on the CDR3 plus reference TRBV5-1 and TRBJ1-2, the full variable domain is KAGVTQTPRYLIKTRGQQVTLSCSPISGHRSVSWYQQTPGQGLQFLFEYFSETQRNKGNFPGRFSGRQFSNSRSEMNVSTLELGDSALYLCASSLSGTFQGGYTFGSGTRLTVV.

CDR3 protein: CASSPYPATDEQYF. CDR3 nucleotides: TGTGCCAGCTCACCATATCCCGCGACGGACGAGCAGTACTTC. This chain links TRBV18 with TRBJ2-7, with D uncertain. Germline V gives CDR1 KGHSH, CDR2 LQKENI. The germline V and J ends were trimmed by 2 bases and 5 bases, with 13 bases remaining between them. There are 14 residues in the CDR3.

The CDR3 DNA follows: TGTGCCAGTAGTATAGGGTGGAGCGGGGCGCCCACCGGGGAGCTGTTTTTT. It specifies CASSIGWSGAPTGELFF. This sequence joins TRBV19 and TRBJ2-2; 7 bases align to TRBD2. This CDR3 is 17 amino acids long. CDR1 is LNHDA, CDR2 SQIVND, per germline (reference sequence). The J segment lost 4 bases and the V segment lost 1 base, leaving 9 bases of the junction unmatched.

J is TRBJ2-5 and V is TRBV6-5, with 9 bases matching TRBD2. Germline CDR1 is MNHEY and CDR2 is SVGAGI. V was clipped by 6 bases and J by 7 bases; unmatched bases: 12. The CDR3 spans 15 residues. The CDR3: CASSPQGGGGMTQYF. The DNA for the CDR3 is TGTGCCAGCAGCCCCCAAGGCGGGGGGGGGATGACCCAGTACTTC.

This sequence joins TRBV7-2 and TRBJ1-1; D call uncertain. The CDR3 length is 13 residues. Per germline, CDR1 SGHTA and CDR2 FQGNSA. The germline V and J ends were trimmed by 6 bases and 0 bases, with 8 bases remaining between them. As DNA, the CDR3 is TGTGCCAGCAGGGGGAGCTTGAACACTGAAGCTTTCTTT. Its protein product is CASRGSLNTEAFF.

The chain employs TRBV18 and TRBJ2-7, with 7 bases fitting TRBD2. Trimming cost V 3 bases and J 0 bases; bases outside gene matches: 2. Germline lookup yields CDR1 KGHSH and CDR2 LQKENI. The CDR3 runs 14 residues. CDR3 protein: CASSPREDSYEQYF. DNA of the CDR3: TGTGCCAGCTCACCCCGGGAGGACTCCTACGAGCAGTACTTC.

The rearrangement joins TRBV19 to TRBJ2-7; TRBD1 matches at 8 bases. With V trimmed by 5 bases and J by 5 bases, 8 bases remained unmatched. Germline values: CDR1 LNHDA, CDR2 SQIVND (reference sequence). This CDR3 contains 14 residues. CDR3 sequence reads: CASSDGQGLDEQYF. In nucleotides, the CDR3 is TGTGCCAGTAGTGACGGACAGGGATTGGACGAGCAGTACTTC.

This chain uses TRBV10-3 with TRBJ1-1; tentatively, D is TRBD1 (6 bases). Trimming stripped 1 base from V and 1 base from J, with 10 bases between. The CDR3 sequence is 15 residues long. Germline V gene lookup returns CDR1 ENHRY and CDR2 SYGVKD. CDR3 sequence (DNA): TGTGCCATCAGTGAGTGGGGAGGGGGGAACACTGAAGCTTTCTTT. Translated: CAISEWGGGNTEAFF.

The rearrangement joins TRBV19 to TRBJ2-3, with 7 bases that match TRBD2. Germline V gene sequence: CDR1 LNHDA, CDR2 SQIVND (reference sequence). V dropped 5 bases and J dropped 5; count of bases not matched to a gene: 10. The length of the CDR3 is 15 residues. The CDR3 DNA follows: TGTGCCAGTAGTCTATCTCTCGGGGGGTTAGATACGCAGTATTTT. Translating it yields CASSLSLGGLDTQYF.

The chain carries TRBV9 and TRBJ2-2, with D tentatively TRBD1 (6 bases). The CDR3 covers 15 residues. Germline V gene data show CDR1 as SGDLS and CDR2 as YYNGEE. Trimming took 5 bases from V and 3 from J, leaving 14 bases between them. CDR3 sequence reads: CASSDGTGHTGELFF. Written as DNA, the CDR3 is TGTGCCAGCAGTGATGGAACAGGGCACACCGGGGAGCTGTTTTTT.

The gene calls are TRBV11-3 and TRBJ2-7; D not resolved. The CDR3 loop spans 12 amino acids. V was clipped by 3 bases and J by 7 bases, with 10 bases between them. Germline loops: CDR1 SGHNT, CDR2 YENEEA. CDR3 residues: CASSFSGREQYF. The CDR3 DNA reads as TGTGCCAGCAGCTTTTCCGGCAGAGAGCAGTACTTC.

As for this clone: This likely reflects a read error, since a far larger clone is one base away. The chain couples TRBV11-3 to TRBJ1-4, with no clear D. Trimming stripped 5 bases from V and 8 bases from J, with 15 bases between. CDR1 and CDR2 (germline): SGHNT, YENEEA. This CDR3 is 14 amino acids long. The CDR3: CASSQDLRSEKLFF. Here the CDR3 DNA reads TGTGCCAGCAGCCAAGACCTACGGTCGGAAAAACTGTTTTTT.

This clone was picked up a small number of times. V usage is TRBV5-4 and J usage is TRBJ2-7; TRBD1 aligns across 7 bases. CDR3 length: 14 amino acids. Trimming removed 5 bases from V and 2 bases from J; junction bases left unmatched: 7. Germline V gene lookup returns CDR1 SGHNT and CDR2 YYREEE (reference sequence). The CDR3 sequence is CASRPETGAYEQYF. The CDR3 DNA sequence: TGTGCCAGCAGACCCGAAACAGGGGCCTACGAGCAGTACTTC.

The V call is TRBV7-8, the J call TRBJ1-6; no clear D gene. CDR3 size: 14 residues. Trimming shortened V by 5 bases and J by 8 bases, and 13 bases separated the two germline ends. Germline V gene sequence: CDR1 SGHVS, CDR2 FQNEAQ. This CDR3 is CASSPIGLDSPLHF. As DNA, the CDR3 is TGTGCCAGCAGCCCCATAGGGCTAGATTCACCCCTCCACTTT.

This CDR3 is CASSVRGIENTEAFF. The CDR3 nucleotides read TGTGCCAGCAGTGTTCGAGGGATTGAGAACACTGAAGCTTTCTTT. The genes are TRBV2 and TRBJ1-1; D call uncertain. Looked up from germline, CDR1 is SNHLY and CDR2 is FYNNEI. Trimming cost V 4 bases and J 1 base, with 13 bases left between them. CDR3 length: 15 residues.

V and J are TRBV19 and TRBJ1-3; no firm D call. This CDR3 region has 20 residues. Germline-derived CDR1 and CDR2 are LNHDA and SQIVND (reference sequence). V gave up 5 bases and J gave up 0 bases, with 26 bases separating them. The CDR3 spells CASSPYDETPYSHSGNTIYF. CDR3 DNA sequence: TGTGCCAGTAGTCCCTATGACGAGACACCCTACTCACACTCTGGAAACACCATATATTTT.

The chain uses TRBV11-2 and TRBJ2-3; D unresolved. V lost 2 bases to trimming and J lost 1 base, with 10 bases between them. The CDR3 runs to 15 residues. Looked up from germline, CDR1 is SGHAT and CDR2 is FQNNGV. CDR3 sequence reads: CASSLSGVGTDTQYF. The CDR3 DNA is TGTGCCAGCAGCTTATCTGGGGTGGGCACAGATACGCAGTATTTT.

V gene TRBV5-5 combines with J gene TRBJ1-6, with 8 bases that match TRBD1. The CDR3 is 14 amino acids. CDR1 SGHKS and CDR2 YYEKEE come from the germline V gene (reference sequence). J lost 7 bases, V lost 5 bases, and 5 bases had no gene match. The CDR3 loop reads CASSFDRGNSPLHF. DNA of the CDR3: TGTGCCAGCAGTTTCGACAGGGGAAATTCACCCCTCCACTTT.

The V gene is TRBV7-9, the J gene TRBJ2-5; TRBD1 agrees at 8 bases. The CDR3 has 14 amino acids. Germline loops: CDR1 SEHNR, CDR2 FQNEAQ (reference sequence). V lost 3 bases to trimming and J lost 1 base; unmatched junction nucleotides: 1. The CDR3 is CASSFRGPQETQYF. In nucleotides, the CDR3 is TGTGCCAGCAGCTTCAGGGGGCCCCAAGAGACCCAGTACTTC.

V is TRBV6-5 and J is TRBJ1-3, with D tentatively TRBD1 (6 bases). The CDR3 spans 14 residues. From germline, CDR1 is MNHEY and CDR2 SVGAGI. V was trimmed by 1 base and J by 4 bases, leaving 8 bases between them. The CDR3 nucleotides read TGTGCCAGCAGTTACTGGGGGGCCGGAAACACCATATATTTT. Protein product: CASSYWGAGNTIYF.

The CDR3 DNA follows: TGTGCCAGCAGCCAAGAAGCGGGGGGCTACAATGAGCAGTTCTTC. Amino acid sequence: CASSQEAGGYNEQFF. V usage is TRBV11-2 and J usage is TRBJ2-1, with 9 bases that match TRBD2. CDR1 and CDR2 from the germline V gene are SGHAT and FQNNGV. CDR3 size: 15 residues. V lost 5 bases and J lost 3; bases outside the gene matches: 5. The complete variable domain, with remaining parts taken from reference TRBV11-2 and TRBJ2-1, reads EAGVAQSPRYKIIEKRQSVAFWCNPISGHATLYWYQQILGQGPKLLIQFQNNGVVDDSQLPKDRFSAERLKGVDSTLKIQPAKLEDSAVYLCASSQEAGGYNEQFFGPGTRLTVL.